This TCR beta chain is from a study of technical replicates of blood from a handful of donors. CDR3 size: 15 residues. Germline CDR1 and CDR2: SNHLY and FYNNEI. Trimming removed 3 bases from V and 1 base from J; junction bases left unmatched: 5. Only in-frame clones appear in the TCRdb table, and some are missing; sequencing was by immunoSEQ multiplex PCR. The table lists about 68,000 clones, 95% to 97% of them singletons. The source is a human donor in good health. V gene TRBV2 combines with J gene TRBJ1-2; TRBD1 matches 7 bases. The sequenced material came from T cells isolated from PBMCs. The CDR3 reads CASSDPGQLNYGYTF. The CDR3 DNA reads TGTGCCAGCAGTGACCCGGGACAGCTTAACTATGGCTACACCTTC.